This TCR beta chain was captured by sequencing in a study of blood T cell repertoires in COVID-19 (dated by TCRdb to 2019 to 2021). Some background on the complete study: Collaborator samples came from the United States, Italy and Spain and covered acute and convalescent phases of COVID-19. The prospective study material was composed of cDNA or gDNA derived from T cells, B-cell-depleted T cells, or PBMCs. The dataset comprised deeply sampled blood TCRbeta repertoires from subjects exposed to, actively infected with, or recovered from COVID-19. The repertoires were released in a freely available public database intended as a resource for research on the immune response to SARS-CoV-2. The samples were drawn from two sources: the first 160 participants of the ongoing ImmuneRACE study, and 1,200 or so subjects contributed by 6 global collaborators. A de-identified subject ID, COVID-19 status, age in years and sex were almost always included in the sample metadata. HLA class I and class II types, where available, came from metadata supplied by the sample provider rather than from assay-based typing.

Whole blood was collected in K2EDTA tubes by collaborating institutions according to the institutions' own protocols. For TCRbeta analysis, collaborators shipped samples in one of three forms: frozen whole blood, isolated PBMCs, or DNA extracted from either of those sample types. With regard to this clone: Its specific antigen is unknown. Per-base qualities were not stored, and no clone one base away is much larger.

Reading the germline V gene gives CDR1 ENHRY and CDR2 SYGVKD. Including cysteine and phenylalanine, the CDR3 has 13 amino acids. Only the CDR3 part of the read is kept: 39 bases, read in frame from the first base. Cut back by 10 bases and 2 bases, the V and J ends lie 14 bases apart. Overall results and qualifications from the work: How much clinical and demographic metadata was included differed by source and by participant, and the metadata was provided uncurated.

TCRbeta CDR3 regions were amplified from genomic DNA by means of the immunoSEQ Assay, a bias-controlled multiplex PCR. Turning to the authors' computational methods: The number of nucleated cells in each sample was estimated from the amplification of reference gene primers within the assay. To quantify the absolute abundance of each unique TCRbeta CDR3 rearrangement, sequence reads were collapsed and filtered. For each sample, productive Simpson clonality was calculated by taking the square root of Simpson's diversity index across productive rearrangements. TCRdb took this table from immuneACCESS and kept in-frame rearrangements with V and J called. Such tables lack part of the clones; where checked against another copy, unresolved V genes explain under half of the gap, and the rest is unexplained. V and J calls and clone size come straight from that table; D and trimming were deduced from the DNA. The sample table contains 110,000 or so clones; only one count was recorded for about 80% of them. Approximately 8.1% of the sample goes to the ten largest clones.

The sequenced sample consisted of peripheral blood. The sequence is built from TRBV10-3 and TRBJ1-2, and TRBD1 may be the D gene, going by 5 matching bases. This TCR was sampled from a woman aged 40 to 50 with acute or convalescent COVID-19. The DNA is TGTGCCACGGAGGGGTCGGGGAACTATGGCTACACCTTC. Protein translation: CATEGSGNYGYTF.